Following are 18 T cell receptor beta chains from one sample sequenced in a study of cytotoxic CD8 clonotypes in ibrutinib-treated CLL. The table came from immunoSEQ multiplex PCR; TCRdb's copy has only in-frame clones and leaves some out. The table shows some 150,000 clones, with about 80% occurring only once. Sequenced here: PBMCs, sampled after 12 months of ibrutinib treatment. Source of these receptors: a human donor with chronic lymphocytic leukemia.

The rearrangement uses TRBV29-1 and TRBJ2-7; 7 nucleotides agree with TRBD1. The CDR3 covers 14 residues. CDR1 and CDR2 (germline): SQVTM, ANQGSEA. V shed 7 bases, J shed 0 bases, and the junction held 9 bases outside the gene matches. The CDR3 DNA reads TGCAGCGCTAAGGACAGGCGAAACTCCTACGAGCAGTACTTC. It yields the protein CSAKDRRNSYEQYF.

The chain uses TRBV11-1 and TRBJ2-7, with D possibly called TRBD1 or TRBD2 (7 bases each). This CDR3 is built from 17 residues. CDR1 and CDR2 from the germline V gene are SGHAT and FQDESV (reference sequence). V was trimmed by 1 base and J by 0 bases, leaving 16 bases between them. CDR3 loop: CASSLGQGAGPSYEQYF. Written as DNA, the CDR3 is TGTGCCAGCAGCTTAGGACAGGGAGCGGGGCCCTCCTACGAGCAGTACTTC.

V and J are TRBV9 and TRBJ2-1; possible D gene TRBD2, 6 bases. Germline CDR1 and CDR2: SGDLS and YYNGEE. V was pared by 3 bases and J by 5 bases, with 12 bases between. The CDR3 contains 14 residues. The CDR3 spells CASSASVLNNEQFF. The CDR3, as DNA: TGTGCCAGCAGCGCTAGCGTACTGAACAATGAGCAGTTCTTC.

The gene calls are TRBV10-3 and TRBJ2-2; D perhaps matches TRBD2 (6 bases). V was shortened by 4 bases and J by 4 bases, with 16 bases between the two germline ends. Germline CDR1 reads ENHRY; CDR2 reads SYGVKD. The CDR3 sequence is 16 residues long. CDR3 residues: CAISGRRGGTTGELFF. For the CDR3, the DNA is TGTGCCATCAGTGGCCGAAGGGGCGGGACCACCGGGGAGCTGTTTTTT.

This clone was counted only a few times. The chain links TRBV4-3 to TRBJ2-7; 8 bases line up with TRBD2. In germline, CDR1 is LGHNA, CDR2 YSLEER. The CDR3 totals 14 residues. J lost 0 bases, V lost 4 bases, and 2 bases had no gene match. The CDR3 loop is CASSRLANSYEQYF. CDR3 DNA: TGCGCCAGCAGCCGACTAGCGAACTCCTACGAGCAGTACTTC.

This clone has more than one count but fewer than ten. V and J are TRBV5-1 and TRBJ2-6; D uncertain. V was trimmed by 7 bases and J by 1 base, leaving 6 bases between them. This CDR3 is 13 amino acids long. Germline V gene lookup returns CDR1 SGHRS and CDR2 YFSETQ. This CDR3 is CASGSSGANVLTF. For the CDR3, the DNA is TGCGCCAGCGGCAGTTCTGGGGCCAACGTCCTGACTTTC.

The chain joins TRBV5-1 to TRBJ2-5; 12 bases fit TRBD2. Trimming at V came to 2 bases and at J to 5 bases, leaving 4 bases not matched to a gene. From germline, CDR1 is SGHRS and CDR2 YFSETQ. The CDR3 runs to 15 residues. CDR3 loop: CASSLGLAGYETQYF. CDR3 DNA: TGCGCCAGCAGCTTAGGACTAGCGGGATATGAGACCCAGTACTTC.

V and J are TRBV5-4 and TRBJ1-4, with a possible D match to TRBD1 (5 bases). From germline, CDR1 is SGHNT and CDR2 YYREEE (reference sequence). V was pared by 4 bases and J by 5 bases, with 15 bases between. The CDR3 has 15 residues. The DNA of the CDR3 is TGTGCCAGCAGCCCAAGGGACGCTCAAAATGAAAAACTGTTTTTT. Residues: CASSPRDAQNEKLFF.

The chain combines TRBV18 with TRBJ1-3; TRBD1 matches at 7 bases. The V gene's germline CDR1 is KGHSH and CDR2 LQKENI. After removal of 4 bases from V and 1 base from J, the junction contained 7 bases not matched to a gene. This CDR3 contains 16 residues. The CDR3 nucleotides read TGTGCCAGCTCACAAAACACAGGGGATTCTGGAAACACCATATATTTT. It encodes CASSQNTGDSGNTIYF.

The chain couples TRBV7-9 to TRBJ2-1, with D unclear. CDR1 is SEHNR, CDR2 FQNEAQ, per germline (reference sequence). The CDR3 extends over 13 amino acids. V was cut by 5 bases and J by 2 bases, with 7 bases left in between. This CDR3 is CASSPGPYNEQFF. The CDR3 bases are TGTGCCAGCAGCCCGGGCCCCTACAATGAGCAGTTCTTC.

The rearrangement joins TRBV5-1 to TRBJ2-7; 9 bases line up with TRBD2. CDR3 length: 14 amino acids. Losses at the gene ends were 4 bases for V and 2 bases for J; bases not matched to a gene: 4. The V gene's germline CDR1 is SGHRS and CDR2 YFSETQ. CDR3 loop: CASSTTSGTYEQYF. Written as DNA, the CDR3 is TGCGCCAGCAGCACGACTAGCGGAACCTACGAGCAGTACTTC.

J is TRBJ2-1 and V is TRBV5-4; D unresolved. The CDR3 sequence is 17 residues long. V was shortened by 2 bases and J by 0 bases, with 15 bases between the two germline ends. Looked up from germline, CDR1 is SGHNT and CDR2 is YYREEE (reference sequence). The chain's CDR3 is CASSFQLSQSSYNEQFF. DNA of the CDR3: TGTGCCAGCAGCTTTCAGCTTTCGCAGAGCTCCTACAATGAGCAGTTCTTC.

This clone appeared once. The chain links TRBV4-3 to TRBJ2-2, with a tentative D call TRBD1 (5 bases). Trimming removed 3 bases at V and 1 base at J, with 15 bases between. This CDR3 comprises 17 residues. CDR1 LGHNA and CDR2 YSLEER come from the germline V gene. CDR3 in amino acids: CASSQRPATVNTGELFF. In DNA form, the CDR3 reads TGCGCCAGCAGCCAGAGGCCGGCGACAGTGAACACCGGGGAGCTGTTTTTT.

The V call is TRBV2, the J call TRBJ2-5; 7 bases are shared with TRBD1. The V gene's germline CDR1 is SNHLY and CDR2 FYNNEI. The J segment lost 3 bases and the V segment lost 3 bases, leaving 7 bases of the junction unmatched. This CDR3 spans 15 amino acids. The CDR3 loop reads CASSDSQGVKETQYF. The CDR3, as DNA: TGTGCCAGCAGTGACAGCCAGGGGGTCAAAGAGACCCAGTACTTC. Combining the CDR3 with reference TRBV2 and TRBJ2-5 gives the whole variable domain EPEVTQTPSHQVTQMGQEVILRCVPISNHLYFYWYRQILGQKVEFLVSFYNNEISEKSEIFDDQFSVERPDGSNFTLKIRSTKLEDSAMYFCASSDSQGVKETQYFGPGTRLLVL.

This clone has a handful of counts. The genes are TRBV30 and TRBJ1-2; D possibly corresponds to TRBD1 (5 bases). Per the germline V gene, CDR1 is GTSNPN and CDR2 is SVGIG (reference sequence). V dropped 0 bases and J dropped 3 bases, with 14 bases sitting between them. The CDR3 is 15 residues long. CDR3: CAWSVGLGRDYGYTF. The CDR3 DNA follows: TGTGCCTGGAGTGTCGGACTCGGCAGGGACTATGGCTACACCTTC. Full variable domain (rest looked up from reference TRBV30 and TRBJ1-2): SQTIHQWPATLVQPVGSPLSLECTVEGTSNPNLYWYRQAAGRGLQLLFYSVGIGQISSEVPQNLSASRPQDRQFILSSKKLLLSDSGFYLCAWSVGLGRDYGYTFGSGTRLTVV.

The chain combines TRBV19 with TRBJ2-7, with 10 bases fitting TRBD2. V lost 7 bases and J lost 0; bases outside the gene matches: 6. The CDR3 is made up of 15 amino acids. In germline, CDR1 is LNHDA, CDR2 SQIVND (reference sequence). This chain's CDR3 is CASKGAGGPSYEQYF. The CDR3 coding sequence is TGTGCCAGTAAAGGAGCGGGAGGGCCCTCCTACGAGCAGTACTTC.

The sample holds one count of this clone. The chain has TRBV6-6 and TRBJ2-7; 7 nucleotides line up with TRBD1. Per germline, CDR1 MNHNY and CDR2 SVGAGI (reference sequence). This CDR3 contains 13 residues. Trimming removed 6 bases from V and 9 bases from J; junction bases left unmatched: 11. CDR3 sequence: CASSQYNTGAQYF. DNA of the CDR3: TGTGCCAGCAGCCAATACAACACAGGGGCGCAGTACTTC.

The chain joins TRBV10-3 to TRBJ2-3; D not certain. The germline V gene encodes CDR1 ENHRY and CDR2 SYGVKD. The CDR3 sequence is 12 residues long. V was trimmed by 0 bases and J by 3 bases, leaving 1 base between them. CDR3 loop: CAISESTDTQYF. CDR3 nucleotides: TGTGCCATCAGTGAGTCAACAGATACGCAGTATTTT.